This note documents a single T cell receptor (beta chain) sequence. Antigen unknown. Repertoires were generated with immunoSEQ multiplex PCR, while TCRdb's copy carries only in-frame clones and drops some. The table shows about 25,000 clones, with just under 85% occurring only once. Peripheral blood came from all dose cohorts at three timepoints. V was clipped by 5 bases and J by 5 bases; unmatched bases: 9. The CDR3 totals 15 residues. The germline gives CDR1 MNHEY, CDR2 SVGAGI. This entry belongs to a study of OX40 agonist ivuxolimab in advanced cancers. For the study at large: Ivuxolimab, an agonist antibody against OX40 (CD134), was given to patients.

Study-level results: Antigen specificity remained undetermined for the expanded peripheral T cells. The mean number of expanded clones was higher in CD8+ T cells than in CD4+.

The chain recombines TRBV6-5 with TRBJ2-5; TRBD1 matches 9 bases. The sequenced sample was CD4+ or CD8+ T cells sorted from blood, obtained in a trial of the OX40 agonist ivuxolimab. The source is an adult with an advanced solid tumor such as melanoma, head and neck, liver or kidney cancer. The CDR3 is CASSNRDRVWETQYF. The CDR3 coding sequence is TGTGCCAGCAGTAACCGGGACAGGGTATGGGAGACCCAGTACTTC.